The 12 T cell receptor beta chains in this list originate from one sample, sequenced in a study of T-cell reconstitution after alpha-beta-depleted transplantation in children. The TCRbeta library was prepared with unique molecular identifiers. One entry per CDR3 protein, called by TCRdb with MiXCR from the PCR reads. The table shows almost 500,000 distinct CDR3 sequences, with 10% occurring only once. Specimen: PBMCs, collected before TCRalphabeta/CD19-depleted stem cell transplant. The source of these receptors is a child younger than 10 with inherited bone marrow failure, due to receive a stem cell transplant.

In its sample, this clonotype was seen many times. The chain combines TRBV9 with TRBJ2-2; 11 nucleotides align to TRBD2. V was pared by 5 bases and J by 4 bases, with 4 bases of the junction left unmatched. Looked up from germline, CDR1 is SGDLS and CDR2 is YYNGEE. The CDR3 has 15 amino acids. Written as DNA, the CDR3 is TGTGCCAGCAGTACTAGCGGGAGTGCCACCGGGGAGCTGTTTTTT. This translates into CASSTSGSATGELFF.

This clonotype was seen repeatedly, ten times or more. The CDR3 reads CASSLYRVNEQFF. In DNA form, the CDR3 reads TGTGCCAGCAGCTTGTACAGGGTAAATGAGCAGTTCTTC. The V and J genes are TRBV11-2 and TRBJ2-1, with D perhaps matching TRBD1 (6 bases). The CDR3 has 13 amino acids. Looked up from germline, CDR1 is SGHAT and CDR2 is FQNNGV. Trimming stripped 3 bases from V and 7 bases from J, with 10 bases between.

The V and J genes are TRBV12-3 or TRBV12-4 and TRBJ2-1; no definite D call. V lost 0 bases and J 6 bases, leaving 6 bases between the germline ends. The CDR3 has 13 amino acids. The CDR3 DNA follows: TGTGCCAGCAGTTTAGCCCTGACCAATGAGCAGTTCTTC. Amino acid sequence: CASSLALTNEQFF.

This clonotype was counted at least ten times. V gene TRBV7-9 combines with J gene TRBJ2-2; 12 bases are a match to TRBD2. Looked up from germline, CDR1 is SEHNR and CDR2 is FQNEAQ (reference sequence). This CDR3 is 17 amino acids long. J lost 2 bases, V lost 10 bases, and 11 bases had no gene match. CDR3 sequence: CATSDGLAGYNTGELFF. The CDR3 DNA reads TGTGCCACCTCGGATGGACTAGCGGGATACAACACCGGGGAGCTGTTTTTT.

This clonotype was seen repeatedly, ten times or more. The chain links TRBV20-1 to TRBJ2-1; 7 bases are a match to TRBD2. CDR1 DFQATT and CDR2 SNEGSKA come from the germline V gene (reference sequence). J lost 0 bases, V lost 3 bases, and 8 bases had no gene match. This CDR3 has 16 residues. The CDR3 DNA reads TGCAGTGCTAGCTCCCTCCTAGCGGCCTCCTACAATGAGCAGTTCTTC. Its translation is CSASSLLAASYNEQFF.

This clonotype was counted a few times. The DNA of the CDR3 is TGTGCCAGCAGCTTGATTGATCACGAGCAGTACTTC. It encodes CASSLIDHEQYF. The chain combines TRBV5-6 with TRBJ2-7; D gene ambiguous. The germline V gene has CDR1 SGHDT and CDR2 YYEEEE. Trimming shortened V by 1 base and J by 5 bases, and 7 bases separated the two germline ends. This CDR3 is 12 amino acids long.

This clonotype was found many times. The chain is built from TRBV5-1 and TRBJ2-1; D is unresolved. The CDR3 sequence is 13 residues long. V was shortened by 2 bases and J by 10 bases, with 13 bases between the two germline ends. Germline lookup yields CDR1 SGHRS and CDR2 YFSETQ. DNA for the CDR3: TGCGCCAGCAGCTTTACCCAAGCTCGGGAGCAGTTCTTC. This translates into CASSFTQAREQFF.

In its sample, this clonotype was seen many times. The CDR3 protein is CASSQELAENTEAFF. The CDR3 nucleotides are TGTGCCAGCAGCCAAGAATTGGCAGAAAACACTGAAGCTTTCTTT. This chain connects TRBV4-2 to TRBJ1-1; D is ambiguous. CDR3 length: 15 residues. Trimming took off 0 bases at V and 2 bases at J, with 10 bases between the two ends. CDR1 is LGHNA and CDR2 is YNFKEQ in the germline V gene.

This clonotype has a count of ten or more. The rearrangement joins TRBV28 to TRBJ2-1; tentative D call: TRBD2 (6 bases). This CDR3 is 12 amino acids long. Trimming shortened V by 5 bases and J by 16 bases, and 18 bases separated the two germline ends. Per the germline V gene, CDR1 is MDHEN and CDR2 is SYDVKM. CDR3 region: CASSPLDYRAFF. CDR3 DNA: TGTGCCAGCAGTCCCCTGGACTACCGGGCATTCTTC.

This clonotype has at least ten counts. The rearrangement joins TRBV20-1 to TRBJ2-1, with D uncertain. Trimming removed 0 bases at V and 7 bases at J, with 10 bases between. Looked up from germline, CDR1 is DFQATT and CDR2 is SNEGSKA (reference sequence). The CDR3 has 13 residues. The CDR3 protein is CSARDHSENEQFF. The CDR3 coding sequence is TGCAGTGCTAGAGATCACAGTGAGAATGAGCAGTTCTTC.

This clonotype was counted many times. V is TRBV27 and J is TRBJ2-7; D remains unclear. The CDR3 is made up of 14 amino acids. V was trimmed by 6 bases and J by 3 bases, leaving 15 bases between them. Germline lookup yields CDR1 MNHEY and CDR2 SMNVEV (reference sequence). CDR3 in amino acids: CASRTDGRIYEQYF. The CDR3 DNA sequence: TGTGCCAGCAGGACGGACGGTAGAATCTACGAGCAGTACTTC.

This clonotype was counted many times. The V gene is TRBV5-1, the J gene TRBJ1-2, with 8 bases lining up with TRBD1. The CDR3 length is 14 residues. Germline CDR1 is SGHRS and CDR2 is YFSETQ. V trimming: 0 bases; J trimming: 4 bases; junction bases outside the gene matches: 2. CDR3 DNA: TGCGCCAGCAGCTTGGACACAGGGGGCTATGGCTACACCTTC. Residues: CASSLDTGGYGYTF. Full variable domain (remainder filled in from reference TRBV5-1 and TRBJ1-2): KAGVTQTPRYLIKTRGQQVTLSCSPISGHRSVSWYQQTPGQGLQFLFEYFSETQRNKGNFPGRFSGRQFSNSRSEMNVSTLELGDSALYLCASSLDTGGYGYTFGSGTRLTVV.